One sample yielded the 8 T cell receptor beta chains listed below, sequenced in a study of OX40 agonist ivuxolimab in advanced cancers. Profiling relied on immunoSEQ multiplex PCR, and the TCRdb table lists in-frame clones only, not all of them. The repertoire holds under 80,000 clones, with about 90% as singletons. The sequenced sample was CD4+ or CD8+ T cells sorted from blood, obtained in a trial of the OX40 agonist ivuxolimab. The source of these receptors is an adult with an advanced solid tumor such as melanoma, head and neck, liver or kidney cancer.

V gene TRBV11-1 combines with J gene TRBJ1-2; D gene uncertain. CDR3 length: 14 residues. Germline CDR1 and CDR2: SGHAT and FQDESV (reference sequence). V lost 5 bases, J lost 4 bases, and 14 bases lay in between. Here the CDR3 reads CASSPMEQIYGYTF. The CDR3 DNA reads TGTGCCAGCAGCCCGATGGAACAGATCTATGGCTACACCTTC.

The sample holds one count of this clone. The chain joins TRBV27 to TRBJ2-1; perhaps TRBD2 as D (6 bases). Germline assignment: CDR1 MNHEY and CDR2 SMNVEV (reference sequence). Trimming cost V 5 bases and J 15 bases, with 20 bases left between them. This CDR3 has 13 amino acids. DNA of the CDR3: TGTGCCAGCAGTCCGGGAGACTCCCTCGTGCTGTTCTTC. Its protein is CASSPGDSLVLFF.

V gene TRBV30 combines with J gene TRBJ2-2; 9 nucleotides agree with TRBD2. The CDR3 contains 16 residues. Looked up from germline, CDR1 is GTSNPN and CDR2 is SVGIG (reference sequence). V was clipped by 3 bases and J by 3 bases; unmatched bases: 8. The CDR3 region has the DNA TGTGCCTGGAGAGGGAGCAGCGGGGGGTACACCGGGGAGCTGTTTTTT. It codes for CAWRGSSGGYTGELFF.

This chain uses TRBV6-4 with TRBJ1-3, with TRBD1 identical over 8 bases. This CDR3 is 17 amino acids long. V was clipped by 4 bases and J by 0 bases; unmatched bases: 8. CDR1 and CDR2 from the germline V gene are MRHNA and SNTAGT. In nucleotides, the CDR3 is TGTGCCAGCAGTGTACCGGGACAGGCAAGCTCTGGAAACACCATATATTTT. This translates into CASSVPGQASSGNTIYF.

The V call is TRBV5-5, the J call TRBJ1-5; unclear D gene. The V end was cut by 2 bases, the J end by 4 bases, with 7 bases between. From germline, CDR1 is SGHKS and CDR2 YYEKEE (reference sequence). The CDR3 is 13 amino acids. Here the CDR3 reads CASSFQRNQPQHF. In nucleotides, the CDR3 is TGTGCCAGCAGCTTTCAGCGAAATCAGCCCCAGCATTTT.

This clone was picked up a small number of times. The CDR3 nucleotides are TGTGCCAGTAGTCTGGAAGTTGGCACTGAAGCTTTCTTT. This gives the protein CASSLEVGTEAFF. The V gene is TRBV19, the J gene TRBJ1-1; D unclear. This CDR3 is 13 amino acids long. V was cut by 5 bases and J by 4 bases, with 11 bases left in between. CDR1 is LNHDA, CDR2 SQIVND, per germline (reference sequence).

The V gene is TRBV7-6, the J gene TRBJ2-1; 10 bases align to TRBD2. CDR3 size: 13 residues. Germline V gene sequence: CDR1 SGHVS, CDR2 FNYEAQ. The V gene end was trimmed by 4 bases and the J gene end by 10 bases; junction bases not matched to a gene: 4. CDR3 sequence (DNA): TGTGCCAGCAGCTATGAACTAGCGGGGGAGCAGTTCTTC. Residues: CASSYELAGEQFF.

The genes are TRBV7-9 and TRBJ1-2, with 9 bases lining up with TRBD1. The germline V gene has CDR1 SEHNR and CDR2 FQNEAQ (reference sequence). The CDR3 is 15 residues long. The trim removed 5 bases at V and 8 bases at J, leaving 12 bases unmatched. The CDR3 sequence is CASSSQTGGFLGYTF. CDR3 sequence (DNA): TGTGCCAGCAGCAGTCAGACAGGGGGTTTCTTAGGCTACACCTTC.